The source of this TCR beta chain is a study of shared T cell receptors in the human thymus (dated by TCRdb to the early 2020s). The study in broad terms: The study investigated the way shared, self-reactive T-cell receptor alpha chains are produced in the human thymus.

The CDR3 has 15 amino acids, counting the end cysteine and phenylalanine. The read is trimmed to its CDR3 DNA, 45 bases read in frame from base 1. V is cut back by 6 bases and J by 5 bases, with 12 bases in the junction unmatched. Via the germline V gene, CDR1 is KGHSH and CDR2 LQKENI. Receptor libraries were prepared by the immunoSEQ multiplex PCR assay. TCRdb mirrors the immuneACCESS table, restricted to in-frame sequences. Some clones are absent from its copies; in checked studies, under half trace to an unresolved V gene, and the reason for the others is unknown. The sample data list 600,000 to 900,000 clones, and 70% to 90% of these were observed just once. The ten largest clones represent roughly 0.01% of the sample. A word on this clone: Which antigen it targets is not known. One base away there is no much larger clone; base qualities are not given.

These same data were also listed under a study on human thymus T cells. The second investigation adds: In Finland, the donors were immunologically healthy infants who were having open corrective cardiac surgery for congenital heart defects. Thymus tissue was obtained as surgical resects removed during corrective cardiac surgery. Biased V and J gene segment usage appeared to be present in both thymic and peripheral blood repertoires. According to the related research, thymic TCR repertoires were highly overlapping among unrelated individuals. The study described the TCR alpha and beta repertoires in fewer than 10 infant thymus samples and a few matching peripheral blood samples. Donor ages ranged from about 6 to 244 days, and the cohort comprised 5 to 7 male and a couple of female infants. Thymocytes were mechanically released from the tissue and were stored as pellets of about 9.5-33 million cells at -70 degrees C. A QIAsymphony instrument was used to extract genomic DNA from the frozen cell pellets. Using the immunoSEQ multiplex PCR assay, the TCRB and TCRAD loci were amplified from a standardized quantity of quality-controlled genomic DNA. Amplicons spanned the V(D)J region at a length sufficient to cover the CDR3 and identify V and J genes. The commercial immunoSEQ service was used to sequence amplicons on an Illumina platform. Primer bias and sequencing errors were corrected as previously described, and TCRAD and TCRB definitions were based on the IMGT database. immunoSEQ Analyzer 3.0 and VDJTools were used for repertoire analysis, which covered basic statistics, V/J segment usage, diversity estimates, rarefaction and pairwise overlap. Diversity was estimated using the Chao1, ChaoE, Efron-Thisted, Shannon and inverse Simpson indices, and was also estimated on datasets down-sampled to the size of the smallest sample. Repertoire overlap was assessed by strict matching of CDR3 nucleotide sequence, V gene and J gene, and clustering was done by Jaccard-based multidimensional scaling. On average, thymus samples yielded hundreds of thousands of unique TCRB clonotypes, whereas blood samples yielded roughly 81,000.

The sequenced sample consisted of thymocytes. The sequence derives from a girl under three years old with a congenital heart defect. Donor details come from another sample of the same person, matched by shared clones. The rearrangement combines TRBV18 with TRBJ2-7; 8 central nucleotides agree with TRBD1. The CDR3 reads CASSSWDRFVDEQYF. The DNA sequence is given as TGTGCCAGCTCCAGCTGGGACAGGTTTGTTGACGAGCAGTACTTC.